The clone carrying this TCR beta chain ranks as medium-sized. Its antigen is as yet unknown. This record comes from a study of HIV-infected patients and healthy controls. Overall study results and limits: CMV-associated CDR3s mostly grew nonsignificantly during therapy, while HIV-associated CDR3s declined significantly.

Follow-up blood was drawn about 14 weeks, roughly three months, after antiretroviral therapy began. No cell fractionation was done, so the repertoire covers all unsorted peripheral blood T cells. An approximately 2.6 ml peripheral blood sample was taken for RNA. J was trimmed by 8 bases and V by 0 bases; bases with no gene match: 5. The CDR3 has 15 residues. Germline V gene lookup returns CDR1 SGHRS and CDR2 YFSETQ. Approximately 500 ng RNA was reverse transcribed with alpha and beta constant-region primers. Separate chain-specific third strand synthesis with multiplexing indices produced the alpha and beta libraries. TCRdb re-analysed the 5' RACE reads in MiXCR, keeping a single row per CDR3 protein. The sample consists of fewer than 4,500 distinct CDR3 sequences, around 9.1% of them appearing once.

The material sequenced was blood, taken during antiretroviral therapy. V is TRBV5-1 and J is TRBJ1-2, with 12 bases identical to TRBD1. The TCR comes from an adult with HIV infection. The CDR3 sequence: CASSLEGQGARGYTF. The DNA for the CDR3 is TGCGCCAGCAGCTTGGAGGGACAGGGGGCGCGCGGCTACACCTTC.